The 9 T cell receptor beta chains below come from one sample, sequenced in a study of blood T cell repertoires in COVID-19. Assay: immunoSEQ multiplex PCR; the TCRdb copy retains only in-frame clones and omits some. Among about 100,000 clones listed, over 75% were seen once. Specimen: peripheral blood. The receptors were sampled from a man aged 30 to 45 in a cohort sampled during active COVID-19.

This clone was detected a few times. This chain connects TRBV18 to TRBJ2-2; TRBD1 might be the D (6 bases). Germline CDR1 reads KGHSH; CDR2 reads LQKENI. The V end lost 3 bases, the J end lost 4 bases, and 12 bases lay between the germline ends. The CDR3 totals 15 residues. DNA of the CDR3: TGTGCCAGCTCACCGCAGGGGCCGGGCACCGGGGAGCTGTTTTTT. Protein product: CASSPQGPGTGELFF.

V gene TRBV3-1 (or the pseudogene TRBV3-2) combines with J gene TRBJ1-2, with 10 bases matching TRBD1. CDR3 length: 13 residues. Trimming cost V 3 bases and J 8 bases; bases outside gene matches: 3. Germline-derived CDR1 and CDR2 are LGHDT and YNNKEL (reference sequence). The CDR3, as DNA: TGTGCCAGCAGCCACCGGACAGGGGGAGGCTACACCTTC. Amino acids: CASSHRTGGGYTF.

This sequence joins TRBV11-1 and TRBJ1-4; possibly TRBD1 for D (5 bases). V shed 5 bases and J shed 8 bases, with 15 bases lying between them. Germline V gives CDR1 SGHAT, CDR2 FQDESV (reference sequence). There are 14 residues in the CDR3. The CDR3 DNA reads TGTGCCAGCAGCCCAGGAGGGGACGCCGAAAAACTGTTTTTT. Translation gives CASSPGGDAEKLFF.

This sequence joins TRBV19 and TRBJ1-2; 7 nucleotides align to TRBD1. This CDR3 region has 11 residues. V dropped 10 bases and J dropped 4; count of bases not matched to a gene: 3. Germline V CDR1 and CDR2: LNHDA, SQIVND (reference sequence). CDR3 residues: CAIQGTYGYTF. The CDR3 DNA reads TGTGCCATACAGGGGACCTATGGCTACACCTTC.

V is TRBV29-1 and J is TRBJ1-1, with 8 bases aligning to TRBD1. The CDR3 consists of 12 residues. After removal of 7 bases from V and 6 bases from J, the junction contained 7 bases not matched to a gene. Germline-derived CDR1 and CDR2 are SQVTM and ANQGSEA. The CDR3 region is CSARTGLAEAFF. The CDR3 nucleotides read TGCAGCGCTCGGACAGGGTTGGCTGAAGCTTTCTTT.

CDR3 in DNA: TGTGCCAGCAGCGTAGAGGCCGGACAGGGTGGGACCCAGTACTTC. Residues: CASSVEAGQGGTQYF. The chain joins TRBV9 to TRBJ2-5; 8 bases are shared with TRBD1. This CDR3 is built from 15 residues. Per the germline V gene, CDR1 is SGDLS and CDR2 is YYNGEE. J was trimmed by 7 bases and V by 0 bases; bases with no gene match: 8. Drawing the rest from reference TRBV9 and TRBJ2-5, the complete variable domain is DSGVTQTPKHLITATGQRVTLRCSPRSGDLSVYWYQQSLDQGLQFLIQYYNGEERAKGNILERFSAQQFPDLHSELNLSSLELGDSALYFCASSVEAGQGGTQYFGPGTRLLVL.

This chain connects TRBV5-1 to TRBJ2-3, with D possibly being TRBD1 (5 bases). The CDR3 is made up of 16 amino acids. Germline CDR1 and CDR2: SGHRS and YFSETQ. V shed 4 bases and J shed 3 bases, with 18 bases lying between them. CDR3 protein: CASSLTREALTDTQYF. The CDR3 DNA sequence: TGCGCCAGCAGCCTAACCAGGGAAGCGCTAACAGATACGCAGTATTTT.

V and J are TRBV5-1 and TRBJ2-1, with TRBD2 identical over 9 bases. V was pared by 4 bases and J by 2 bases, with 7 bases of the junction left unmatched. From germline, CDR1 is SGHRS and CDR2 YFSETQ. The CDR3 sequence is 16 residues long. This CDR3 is CASSEGAGGPYNEQFF. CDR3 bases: TGCGCCAGCAGCGAGGGAGCGGGGGGCCCCTACAATGAGCAGTTCTTC.

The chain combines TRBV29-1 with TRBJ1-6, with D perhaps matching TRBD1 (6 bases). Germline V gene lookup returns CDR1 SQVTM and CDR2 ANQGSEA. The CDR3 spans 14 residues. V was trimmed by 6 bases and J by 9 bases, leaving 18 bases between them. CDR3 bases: TGCAGCGTGGCTCCACAGGGCCCGGGTTCACCCCTCCACTTT. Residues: CSVAPQGPGSPLHF.